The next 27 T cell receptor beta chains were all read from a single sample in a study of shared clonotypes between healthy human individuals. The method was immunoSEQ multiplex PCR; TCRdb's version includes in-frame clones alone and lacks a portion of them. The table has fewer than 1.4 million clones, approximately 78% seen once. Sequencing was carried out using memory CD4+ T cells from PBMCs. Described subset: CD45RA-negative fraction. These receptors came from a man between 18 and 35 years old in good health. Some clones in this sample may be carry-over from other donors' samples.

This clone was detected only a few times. The chain's CDR3 is CASSQGGSSGGGYEQYF. The CDR3 nucleotides read TGCGCCAGCAGCCAAGGAGGGTCGTCCGGGGGCGGGTACGAGCAGTACTTC. The rearrangement uses TRBV4-1 and TRBJ2-7; D possibly matches TRBD1 or TRBD2 (6 bases each). Per the germline V gene, CDR1 is MGHRA and CDR2 is YSYEKL. V lost 1 base to trimming and J lost 4 bases, with 20 bases between them. The CDR3 totals 17 residues.

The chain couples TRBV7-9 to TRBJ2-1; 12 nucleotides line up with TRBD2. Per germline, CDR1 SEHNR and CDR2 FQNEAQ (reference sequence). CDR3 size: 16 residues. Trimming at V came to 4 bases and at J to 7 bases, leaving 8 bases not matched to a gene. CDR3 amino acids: CASSYGRTSGTNEQFF. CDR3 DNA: TGTGCCAGCAGCTACGGTAGGACTAGCGGGACGAATGAGCAGTTCTTC.

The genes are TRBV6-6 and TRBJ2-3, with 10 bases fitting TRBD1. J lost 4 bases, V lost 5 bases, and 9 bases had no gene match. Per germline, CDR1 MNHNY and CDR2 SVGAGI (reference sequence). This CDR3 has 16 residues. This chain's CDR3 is CASSPLRDRGPDTQYF. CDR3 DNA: TGTGCCAGCAGTCCCCTCCGGGACAGGGGCCCAGATACGCAGTATTTT.

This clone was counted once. CDR3 region: CASSPKEENQPQHF. CDR3 bases: TGTGCCAGCTCACCGAAGGAGGAGAATCAGCCCCAGCATTTT. The chain is built from TRBV18 and TRBJ1-5; D unclear. Germline assignment: CDR1 KGHSH and CDR2 LQKENI. Deletions cut 3 bases from V and 4 bases from J, with 10 bases between. The CDR3 extends over 14 amino acids.

The chain's CDR3 is CASSLLGTTNTEAFF. In DNA, the CDR3 is TGTGCCAGCAGCTTATTAGGGACGACAAACACTGAAGCTTTCTTT. The chain uses TRBV7-3 and TRBJ1-1; weak D call: TRBD1 (5 bases). CDR3 length: 15 amino acids. Germline V gene lookup returns CDR1 SGHTA and CDR2 FQGTGA. V was cut by 2 bases and J by 2 bases, with 12 bases left in between.

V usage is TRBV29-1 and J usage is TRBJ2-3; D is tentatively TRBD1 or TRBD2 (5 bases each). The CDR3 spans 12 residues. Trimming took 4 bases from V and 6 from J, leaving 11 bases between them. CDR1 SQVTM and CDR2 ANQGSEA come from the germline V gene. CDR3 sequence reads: CSVGDGADTQYF. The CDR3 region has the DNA TGCAGCGTTGGGGACGGTGCGGATACGCAGTATTTT.

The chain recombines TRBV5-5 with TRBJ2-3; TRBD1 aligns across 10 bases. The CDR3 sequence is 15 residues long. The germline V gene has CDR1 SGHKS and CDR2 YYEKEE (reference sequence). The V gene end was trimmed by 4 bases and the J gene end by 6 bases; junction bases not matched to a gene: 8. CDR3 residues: CASSIRQGALDTQYF. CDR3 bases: TGTGCCAGCAGCATCCGACAGGGGGCGCTTGATACGCAGTATTTT.

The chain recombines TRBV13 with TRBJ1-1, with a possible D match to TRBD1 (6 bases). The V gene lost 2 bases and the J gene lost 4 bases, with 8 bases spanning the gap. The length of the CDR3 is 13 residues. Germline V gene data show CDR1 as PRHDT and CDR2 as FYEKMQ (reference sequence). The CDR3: CASSLRGSTEAFF. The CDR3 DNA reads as TGTGCCAGCAGCTTAAGGGGGTCCACTGAAGCTTTCTTT.

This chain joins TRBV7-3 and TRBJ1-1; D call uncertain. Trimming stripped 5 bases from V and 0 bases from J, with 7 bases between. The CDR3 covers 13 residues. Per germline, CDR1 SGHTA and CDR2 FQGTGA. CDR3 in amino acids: CASSPDMNTEAFF. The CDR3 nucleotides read TGTGCCAGCAGCCCTGACATGAACACTGAAGCTTTCTTT.

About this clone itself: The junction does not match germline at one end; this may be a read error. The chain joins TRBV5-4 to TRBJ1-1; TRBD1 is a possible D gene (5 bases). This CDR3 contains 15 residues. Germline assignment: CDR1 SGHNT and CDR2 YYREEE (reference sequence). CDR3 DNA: TGCGCCAGCAGCCAAGATTACCTCAGGGACACTGAAGCTTTCTTT. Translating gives CASSQDYLRDTEAFF.

DNA for the CDR3: TGTGCCAGCAGCCAAGAAGACGGGAGTACAGATACGCAGTATTTT. It codes for CASSQEDGSTDTQYF. The rearrangement joins TRBV4-2 to TRBJ2-3; perhaps TRBD2 as D (6 bases). With 0 bases removed from V and 3 bases from J, the gap between germline ends came to 10 bases. In germline, CDR1 is LGHNA, CDR2 YNFKEQ. This CDR3 region has 15 residues.

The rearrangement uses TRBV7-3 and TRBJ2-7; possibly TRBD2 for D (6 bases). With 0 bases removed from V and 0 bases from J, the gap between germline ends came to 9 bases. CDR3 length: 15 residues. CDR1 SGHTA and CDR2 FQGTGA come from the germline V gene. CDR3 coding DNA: TGTGCCAGCAGCTTAACTGACGGGAGCTCCTACGAGCAGTACTTC. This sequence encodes CASSLTDGSSYEQYF.

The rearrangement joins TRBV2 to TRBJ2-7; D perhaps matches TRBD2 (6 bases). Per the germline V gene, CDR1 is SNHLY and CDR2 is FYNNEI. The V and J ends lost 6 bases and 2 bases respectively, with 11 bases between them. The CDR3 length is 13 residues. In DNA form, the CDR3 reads TGTGCCAGCAGGGGGGACTCCGCCTACGAGCAGTACTTC. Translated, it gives CASRGDSAYEQYF.

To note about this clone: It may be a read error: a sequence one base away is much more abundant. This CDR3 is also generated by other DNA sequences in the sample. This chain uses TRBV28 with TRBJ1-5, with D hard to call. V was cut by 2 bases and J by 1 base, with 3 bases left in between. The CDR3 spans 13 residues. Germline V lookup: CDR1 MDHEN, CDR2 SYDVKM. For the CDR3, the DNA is TGTGCCAGCAGTTTAGACAGCAATCAGCCCCAGCATTTT. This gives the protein CASSLDSNQPQHF.

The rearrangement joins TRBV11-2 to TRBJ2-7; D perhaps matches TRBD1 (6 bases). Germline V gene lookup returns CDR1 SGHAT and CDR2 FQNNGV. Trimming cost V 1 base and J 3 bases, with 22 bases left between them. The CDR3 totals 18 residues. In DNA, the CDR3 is TGTGCCAGCAGCTTAGGGCAGGGGCTACGTCAGACGGACTACGAGCAGTACTTC. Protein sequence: CASSLGQGLRQTDYEQYF.

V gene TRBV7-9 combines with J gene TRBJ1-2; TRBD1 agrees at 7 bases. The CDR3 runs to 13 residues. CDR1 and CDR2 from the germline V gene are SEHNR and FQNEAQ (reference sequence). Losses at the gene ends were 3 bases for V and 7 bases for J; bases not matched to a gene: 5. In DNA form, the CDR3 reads TGTGCCAGCAGCTTGCGAGGGGGCGTTGGCTACACCTTC. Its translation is CASSLRGGVGYTF.

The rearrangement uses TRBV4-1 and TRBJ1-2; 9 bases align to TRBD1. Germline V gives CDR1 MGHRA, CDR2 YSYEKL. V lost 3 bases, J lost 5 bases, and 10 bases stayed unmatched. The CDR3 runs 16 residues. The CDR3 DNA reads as TGCGCCAGCAGCCACCCGGGACAGGGCCCCGAGTATGGCTACACCTTC. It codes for CASSHPGQGPEYGYTF.

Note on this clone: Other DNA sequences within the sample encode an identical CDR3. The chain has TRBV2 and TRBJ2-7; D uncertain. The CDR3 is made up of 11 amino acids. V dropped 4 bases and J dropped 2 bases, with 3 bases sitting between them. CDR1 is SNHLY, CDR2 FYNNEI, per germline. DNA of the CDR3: TGTGCCAGCAGTGGCCCCTACGAGCAGTACTTC. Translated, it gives CASSGPYEQYF.

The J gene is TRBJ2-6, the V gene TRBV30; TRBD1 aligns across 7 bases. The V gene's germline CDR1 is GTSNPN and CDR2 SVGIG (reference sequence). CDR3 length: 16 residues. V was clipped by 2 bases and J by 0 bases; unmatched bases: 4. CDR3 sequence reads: CAWSWTGTSGANVLTF. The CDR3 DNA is TGTGCCTGGAGTTGGACAGGCACCTCTGGGGCCAACGTCCTGACTTTC.

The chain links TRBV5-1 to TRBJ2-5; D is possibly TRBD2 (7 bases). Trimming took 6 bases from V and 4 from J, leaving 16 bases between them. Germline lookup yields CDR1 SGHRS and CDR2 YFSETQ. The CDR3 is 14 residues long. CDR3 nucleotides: TGCGCCAGCACCCTCCTAGGGGGGGCAGAGACCCAGTACTTC. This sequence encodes CASTLLGGAETQYF.

DNA of the CDR3: TGCAGCGTTGGGCGGGGGAGGAGGGAGGAGACCCAGTACTTC. It yields the protein CSVGRGRREETQYF. This chain links TRBV29-1 with TRBJ2-5; 7 bases line up with TRBD2. The ends lost 4 bases at V and 5 bases at J; junction bases unmatched: 10. In germline, CDR1 is SQVTM, CDR2 ANQGSEA. The CDR3 consists of 14 residues.

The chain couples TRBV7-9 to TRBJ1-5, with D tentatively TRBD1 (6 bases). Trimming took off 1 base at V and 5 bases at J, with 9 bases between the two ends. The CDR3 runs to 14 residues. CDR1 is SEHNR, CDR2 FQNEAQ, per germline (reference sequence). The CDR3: CASSLGQAHQPQHF. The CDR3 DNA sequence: TGTGCCAGCAGCTTAGGACAGGCCCATCAGCCCCAGCATTTT.

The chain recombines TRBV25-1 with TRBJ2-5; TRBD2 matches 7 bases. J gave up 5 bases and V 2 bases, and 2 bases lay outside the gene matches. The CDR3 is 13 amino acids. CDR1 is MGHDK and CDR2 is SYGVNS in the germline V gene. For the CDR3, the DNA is TGTGCCAGCAGTGAAGTGGGAGGGGAGACCCAGTACTTC. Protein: CASSEVGGETQYF.

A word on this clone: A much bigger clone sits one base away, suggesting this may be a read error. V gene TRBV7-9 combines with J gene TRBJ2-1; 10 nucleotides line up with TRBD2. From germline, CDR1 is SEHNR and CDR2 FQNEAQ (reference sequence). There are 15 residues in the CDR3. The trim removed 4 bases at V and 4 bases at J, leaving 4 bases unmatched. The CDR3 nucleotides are TGTGCCAGCAGCTCCACTAGCGGGGTTTACAATGAGCAGTTCTTC. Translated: CASSSTSGVYNEQFF. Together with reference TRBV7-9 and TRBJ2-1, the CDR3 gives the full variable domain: DTGVSQNPRHKITKRGQNVTFRCDPISEHNRLYWYRQTLGQGPEFLTYFQNEAQLEKSRLLSDRFSAERPKGSFSTLEIQRTEQGDSAMYLCASSSTSGVYNEQFFGPGTRLTVL.

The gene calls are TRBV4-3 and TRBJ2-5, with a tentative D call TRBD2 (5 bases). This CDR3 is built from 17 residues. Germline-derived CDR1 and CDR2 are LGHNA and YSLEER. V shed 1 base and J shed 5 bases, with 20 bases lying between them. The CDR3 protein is CASSQAVGDYLGETQYF. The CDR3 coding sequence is TGCGCCAGCAGCCAAGCTGTGGGCGACTATCTCGGGGAGACCCAGTACTTC.

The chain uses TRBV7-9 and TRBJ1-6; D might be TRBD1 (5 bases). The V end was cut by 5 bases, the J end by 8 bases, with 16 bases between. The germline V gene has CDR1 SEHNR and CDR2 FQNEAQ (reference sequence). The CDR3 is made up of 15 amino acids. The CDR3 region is CASSHLTPGDSPLHF. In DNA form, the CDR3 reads TGTGCCAGCAGCCATCTCACCCCGGGGGATTCACCCCTCCACTTT.

CDR3 loop: CASSLATITDTQYF. DNA of the CDR3: TGCGCCAGCAGCTTGGCGACTATTACAGATACGCAGTATTTT. This chain uses TRBV5-1 with TRBJ2-3; D might be TRBD2 (5 bases). This CDR3 contains 14 residues. Trimming stripped 0 bases from V and 3 bases from J, with 8 bases between. Germline CDR1 and CDR2: SGHRS and YFSETQ. Full variable domain (remainder filled in from reference TRBV5-1 and TRBJ2-3): KAGVTQTPRYLIKTRGQQVTLSCSPISGHRSVSWYQQTPGQGLQFLFEYFSETQRNKGNFPGRFSGRQFSNSRSEMNVSTLELGDSALYLCASSLATITDTQYFGPGTRLTVL.